The clone carrying this T cell receptor beta chain was recorded many times. Its antigen is not known. The data stem from a study of CD8+CD57+ T cells in acquired aplastic anemia. The overall study: Sorted cells (CD4+ and CD8+) yielded DNA amounts that averaged about 3.1 ug. Study findings and constraints: CD8+ Simpson's diversity showed no significant patient-control difference. A set of around 30 CD8+ CDR3 sequences was shared between patients and controls, and these sequences appeared highly expressed in patients.

The CDR3 runs to 14 residues. Trimming left V 3 bases short and J 7 bases short, with 12 bases between. The germline V gene encodes CDR1 SGHTA and CDR2 FQGTGA. Genomic DNA, serving as template, underwent TCR beta VDJ and CDR3 profiling. TCRdb reprocessed the reads with MiXCR, giving one entry per CDR3 protein. This sample has 250,000 to 350,000 distinct CDR3 sequences, with 50% to 70% found just once. Specimen: sorted CD4+, CD8+, or CD8+CD57+ T cells (not recorded which) from PBMCs. The TCR was taken from a human donor with severe aplastic anemia or a healthy control (not recorded which). The chain is built from TRBV7-3 and TRBJ2-2; a possible D gene is TRBD1 (6 bases). The CDR3 nucleotides read TGTGCCAGCAGCTTTCAGGGGCTAGACGGGGAGCTGTTTTTT. Translating it yields CASSFQGLDGELFF.